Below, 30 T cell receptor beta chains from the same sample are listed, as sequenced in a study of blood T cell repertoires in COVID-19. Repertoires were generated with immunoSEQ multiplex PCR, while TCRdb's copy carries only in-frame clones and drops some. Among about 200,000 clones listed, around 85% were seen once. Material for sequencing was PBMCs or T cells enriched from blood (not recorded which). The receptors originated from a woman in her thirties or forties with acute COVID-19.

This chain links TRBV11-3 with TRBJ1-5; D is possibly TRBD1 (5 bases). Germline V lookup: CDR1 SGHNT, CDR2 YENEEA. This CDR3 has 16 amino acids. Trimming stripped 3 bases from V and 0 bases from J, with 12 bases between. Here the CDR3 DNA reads TGTGCCAGCAGCTTGGGAGGGGATTCTAGCAATCAGCCCCAGCATTTT. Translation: CASSLGGDSSNQPQHF.

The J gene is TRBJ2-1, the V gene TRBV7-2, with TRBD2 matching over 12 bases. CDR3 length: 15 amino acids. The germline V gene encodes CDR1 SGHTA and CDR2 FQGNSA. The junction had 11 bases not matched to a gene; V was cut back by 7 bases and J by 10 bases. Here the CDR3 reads CASTRLAGERGEQFF. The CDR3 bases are TGTGCCAGCACCAGACTAGCGGGAGAGAGGGGGGAGCAGTTCTTC.

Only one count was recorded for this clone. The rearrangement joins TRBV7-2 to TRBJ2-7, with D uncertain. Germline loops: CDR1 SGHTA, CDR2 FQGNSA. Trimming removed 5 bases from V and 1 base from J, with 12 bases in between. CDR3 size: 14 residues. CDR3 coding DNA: TGTGCCAGCAGCCCCCAGTCAGGTTCCTACGAGCAGTACTTC. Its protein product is CASSPQSGSYEQYF.

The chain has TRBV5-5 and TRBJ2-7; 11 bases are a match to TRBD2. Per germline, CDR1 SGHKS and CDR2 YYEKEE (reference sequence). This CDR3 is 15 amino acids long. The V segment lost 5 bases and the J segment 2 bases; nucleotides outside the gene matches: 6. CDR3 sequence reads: CASRVGLAVAYEQYF. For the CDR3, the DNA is TGTGCCAGCAGGGTGGGACTAGCGGTTGCCTACGAGCAGTACTTC.

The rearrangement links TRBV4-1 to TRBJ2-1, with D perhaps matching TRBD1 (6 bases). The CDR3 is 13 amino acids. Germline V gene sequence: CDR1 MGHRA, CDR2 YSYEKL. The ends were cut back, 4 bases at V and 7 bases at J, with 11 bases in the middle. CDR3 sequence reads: CASSPSRGNEQFF. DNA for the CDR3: TGCGCCAGCAGCCCAAGTAGGGGGAATGAGCAGTTCTTC.

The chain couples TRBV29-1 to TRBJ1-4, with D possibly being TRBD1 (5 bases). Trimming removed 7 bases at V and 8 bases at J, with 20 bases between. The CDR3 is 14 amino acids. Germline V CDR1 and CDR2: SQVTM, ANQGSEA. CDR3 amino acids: CSATKGKVGEKLFF. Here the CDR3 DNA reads TGCAGCGCCACCAAGGGGAAGGTCGGGGAAAAACTGTTTTTT.

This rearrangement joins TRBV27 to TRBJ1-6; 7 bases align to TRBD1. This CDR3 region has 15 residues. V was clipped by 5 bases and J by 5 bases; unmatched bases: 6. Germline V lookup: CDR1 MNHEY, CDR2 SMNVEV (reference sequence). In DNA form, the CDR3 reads TGTGCCAGCAGTCCCGAGACAGGGAATAATTCACCCCTCCACTTT. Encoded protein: CASSPETGNNSPLHF.

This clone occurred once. CDR3 bases: TGCGCCAGCAGCTTGGTCGTGTCGTACACCGGGGAGCTGTTTTTT. This translates into CASSLVVSYTGELFF. The genes are TRBV5-1 and TRBJ2-2; D ambiguous. V was shortened by 0 bases and J by 3 bases, with 9 bases between the two germline ends. Looked up from germline, CDR1 is SGHRS and CDR2 is YFSETQ. The CDR3 spans 15 residues.

The CDR3 coding sequence is TGTGCCAGCAGCTCACAATCCCGGACAGGAAGAGGGACCGGGGAGCTGTTTTTT. It encodes CASSSQSRTGRGTGELFF. V and J are TRBV9 and TRBJ2-2; the match to TRBD1 covers 7 bases. The CDR3 sequence is 18 residues long. With 4 bases clipped from V and 5 bases from J, the junction kept 17 bases outside the gene matches. The germline gives CDR1 SGDLS, CDR2 YYNGEE.

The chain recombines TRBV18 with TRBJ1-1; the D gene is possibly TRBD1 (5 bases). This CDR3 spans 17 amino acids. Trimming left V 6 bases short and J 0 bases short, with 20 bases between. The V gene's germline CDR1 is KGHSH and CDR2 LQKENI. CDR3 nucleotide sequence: TGTGCCAGCTCTACACAGGAGGGGTTAGGAGTGAACACTGAAGCTTTCTTT. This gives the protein CASSTQEGLGVNTEAFF.

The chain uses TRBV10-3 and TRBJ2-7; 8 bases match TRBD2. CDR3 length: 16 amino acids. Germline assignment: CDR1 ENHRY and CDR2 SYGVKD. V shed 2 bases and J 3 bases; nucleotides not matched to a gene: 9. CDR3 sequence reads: CAISEPGLGGSYEQYF. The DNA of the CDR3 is TGTGCCATCAGTGAGCCGGGACTAGGGGGGAGCTACGAGCAGTACTTC.

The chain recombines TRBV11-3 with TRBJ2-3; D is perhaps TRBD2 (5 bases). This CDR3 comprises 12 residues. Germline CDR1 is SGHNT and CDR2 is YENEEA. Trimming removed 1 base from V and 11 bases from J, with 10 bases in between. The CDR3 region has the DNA TGTGCCAGCAGCTTAGCGTCGGCGGGGCAGTATTTT. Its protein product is CASSLASAGQYF.

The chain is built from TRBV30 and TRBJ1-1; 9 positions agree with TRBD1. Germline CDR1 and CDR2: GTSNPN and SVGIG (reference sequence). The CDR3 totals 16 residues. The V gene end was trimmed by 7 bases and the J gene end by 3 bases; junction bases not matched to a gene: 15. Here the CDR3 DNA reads TGTGCCTCAACCGGGACAGGGTGGAGTTTGGACACTGAAGCTTTCTTT. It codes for CASTGTGWSLDTEAFF. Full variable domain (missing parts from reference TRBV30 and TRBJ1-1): SQTIHQWPATLVQPVGSPLSLECTVEGTSNPNLYWYRQAAGRGLQLLFYSVGIGQISSEVPQNLSASRPQDRQFILSSKKLLLSDSGFYLCASTGTGWSLDTEAFFGQGTRLTVV.

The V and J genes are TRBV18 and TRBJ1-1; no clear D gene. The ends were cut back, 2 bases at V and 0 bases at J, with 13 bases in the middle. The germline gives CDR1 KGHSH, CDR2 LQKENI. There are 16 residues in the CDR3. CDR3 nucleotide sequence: TGTGCCAGCTCACCAAAAGCGACGGCTCTGAACACTGAAGCTTTCTTT. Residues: CASSPKATALNTEAFF. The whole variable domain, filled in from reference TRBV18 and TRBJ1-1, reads NAGVMQNPRHLVRRRGQEARLRCSPMKGHSHVYWYRQLPEEGLKFMVYLQKENIIDESGMPKERFSAEFPKEGPSILRIQQVVRGDSAAYFCASSPKATALNTEAFFGQGTRLTVV.

CDR3 DNA: TGTGCCAGCACCCCCATCGAGCAGTACTTC. It yields the protein CASTPIEQYF. V gene TRBV6-4 combines with J gene TRBJ2-7; D is unclear. CDR3 length: 10 residues. Trimming pared 7 bases from V and 6 bases from J, leaving 7 bases between. Germline lookup yields CDR1 MRHNA and CDR2 SNTAGT.

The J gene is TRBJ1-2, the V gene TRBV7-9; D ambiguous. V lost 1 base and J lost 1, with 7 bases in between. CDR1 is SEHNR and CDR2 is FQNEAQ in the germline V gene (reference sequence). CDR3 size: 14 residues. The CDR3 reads CASSLDGHNYGYTF. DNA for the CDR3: TGTGCCAGCAGCTTAGATGGCCATAACTATGGCTACACCTTC. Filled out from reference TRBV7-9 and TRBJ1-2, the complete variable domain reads DTGVSQNPRHKITKRGQNVTFRCDPISEHNRLYWYRQTLGQGPEFLTYFQNEAQLEKSRLLSDRFSAERPKGSFSTLEIQRTEQGDSAMYLCASSLDGHNYGYTFGSGTRLTVV.

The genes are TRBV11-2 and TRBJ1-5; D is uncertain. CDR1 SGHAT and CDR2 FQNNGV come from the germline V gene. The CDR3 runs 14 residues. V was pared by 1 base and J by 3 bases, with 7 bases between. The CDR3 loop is CASSLGSLNQPQHF. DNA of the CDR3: TGTGCCAGCAGCTTAGGGAGTCTCAATCAGCCCCAGCATTTT.

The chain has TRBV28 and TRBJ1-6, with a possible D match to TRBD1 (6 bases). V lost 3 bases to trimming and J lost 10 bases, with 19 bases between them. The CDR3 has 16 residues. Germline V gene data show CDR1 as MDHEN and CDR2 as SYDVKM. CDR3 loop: CASSFYRTALLSPLHF. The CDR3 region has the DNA TGTGCCAGCAGTTTTTATCGGACAGCCTTGTTGTCACCCCTCCACTTT.

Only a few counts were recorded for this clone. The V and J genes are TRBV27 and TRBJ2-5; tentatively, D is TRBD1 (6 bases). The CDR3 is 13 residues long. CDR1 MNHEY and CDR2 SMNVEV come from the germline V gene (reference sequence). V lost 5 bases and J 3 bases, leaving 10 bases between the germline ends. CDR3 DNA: TGTGCCAGCAGTGCCTACAGGGAAGAGACCCAGTACTTC. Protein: CASSAYREETQYF.

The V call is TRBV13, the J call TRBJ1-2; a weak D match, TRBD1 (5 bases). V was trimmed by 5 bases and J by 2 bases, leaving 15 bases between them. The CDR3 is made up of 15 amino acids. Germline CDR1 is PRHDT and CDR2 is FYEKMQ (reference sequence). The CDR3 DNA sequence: TGTGCCAGCAGCATGCAGGGAGGATGGAACTATGGCTACACCTTC. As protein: CASSMQGGWNYGYTF.

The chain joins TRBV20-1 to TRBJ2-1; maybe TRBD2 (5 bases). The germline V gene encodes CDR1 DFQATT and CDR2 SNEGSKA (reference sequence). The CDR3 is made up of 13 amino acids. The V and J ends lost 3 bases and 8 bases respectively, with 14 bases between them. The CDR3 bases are TGCAGTGCTAGTGGGGTTGCGGGTTATGAGCAGTTCTTC. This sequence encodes CSASGVAGYEQFF.

CDR3 region: CASSSGLAVSYEQYF. The CDR3 DNA reads TGTGCCAGCAGTTCGGGACTAGCGGTCTCCTACGAGCAGTACTTC. The V gene is TRBV27, the J gene TRBJ2-7; 11 bases fit TRBD2. Losses at the gene ends were 4 bases for V and 0 bases for J; bases not matched to a gene: 2. Germline loops: CDR1 MNHEY, CDR2 SMNVEV (reference sequence). The CDR3 sequence is 15 residues long.

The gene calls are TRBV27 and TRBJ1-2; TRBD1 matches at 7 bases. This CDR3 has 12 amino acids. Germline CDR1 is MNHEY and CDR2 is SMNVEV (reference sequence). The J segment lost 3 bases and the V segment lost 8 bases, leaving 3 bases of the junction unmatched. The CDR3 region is CASWTGYYGYTF. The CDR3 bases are TGTGCCAGCTGGACAGGCTACTATGGCTACACCTTC.

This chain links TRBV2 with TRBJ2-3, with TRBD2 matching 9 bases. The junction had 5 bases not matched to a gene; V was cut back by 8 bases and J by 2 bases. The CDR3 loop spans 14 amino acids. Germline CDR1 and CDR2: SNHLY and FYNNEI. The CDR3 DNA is TGTGCCAGCTGCGGACTAGCGACCACAGATACGCAGTATTTT. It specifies CASCGLATTDTQYF.

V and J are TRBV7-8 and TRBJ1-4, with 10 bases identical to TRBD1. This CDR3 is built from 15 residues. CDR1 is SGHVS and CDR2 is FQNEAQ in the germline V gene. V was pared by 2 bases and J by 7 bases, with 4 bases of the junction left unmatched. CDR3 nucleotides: TGTGCCAGCAGCTTACGGGACAGGGGTAGTGAAAAACTGTTTTTT. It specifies CASSLRDRGSEKLFF.

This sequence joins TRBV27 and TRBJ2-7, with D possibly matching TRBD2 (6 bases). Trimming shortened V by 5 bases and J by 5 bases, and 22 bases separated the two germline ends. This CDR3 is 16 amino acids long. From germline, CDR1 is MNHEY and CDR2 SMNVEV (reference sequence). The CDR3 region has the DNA TGTGCCAGCAGTAAATCACCCCTAGGAGGGTCCAACGAGCAGTACTTC. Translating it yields CASSKSPLGGSNEQYF.

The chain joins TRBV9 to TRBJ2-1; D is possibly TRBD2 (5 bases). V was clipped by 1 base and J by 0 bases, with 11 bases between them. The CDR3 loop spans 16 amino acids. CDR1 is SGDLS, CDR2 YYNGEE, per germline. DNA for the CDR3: TGTGCCAGCAGCGTAAGCGGTTCTTTCTCCTACAATGAGCAGTTCTTC. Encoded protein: CASSVSGSFSYNEQFF.

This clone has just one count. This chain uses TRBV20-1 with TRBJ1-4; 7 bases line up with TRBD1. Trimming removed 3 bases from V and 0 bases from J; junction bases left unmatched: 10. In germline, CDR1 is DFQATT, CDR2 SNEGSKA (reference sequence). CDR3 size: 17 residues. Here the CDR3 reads CSASRDSAIATNEKLFF. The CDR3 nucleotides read TGCAGTGCTAGTAGGGACAGCGCAATTGCAACTAATGAAAAACTGTTTTTT.

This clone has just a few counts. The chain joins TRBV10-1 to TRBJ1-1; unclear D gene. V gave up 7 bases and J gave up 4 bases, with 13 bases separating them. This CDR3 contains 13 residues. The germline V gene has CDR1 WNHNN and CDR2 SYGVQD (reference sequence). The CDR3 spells CASTGDGATEAFF. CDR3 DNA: TGCGCCAGCACGGGAGATGGTGCCACTGAAGCTTTCTTT.

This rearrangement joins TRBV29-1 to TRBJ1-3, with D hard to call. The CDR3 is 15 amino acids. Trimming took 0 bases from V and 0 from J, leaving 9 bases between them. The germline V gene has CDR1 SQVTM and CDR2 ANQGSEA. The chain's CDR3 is CSVEEYNNSGNTIYF. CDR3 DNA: TGCAGCGTTGAAGAGTATAACAACTCTGGAAACACCATATATTTT.